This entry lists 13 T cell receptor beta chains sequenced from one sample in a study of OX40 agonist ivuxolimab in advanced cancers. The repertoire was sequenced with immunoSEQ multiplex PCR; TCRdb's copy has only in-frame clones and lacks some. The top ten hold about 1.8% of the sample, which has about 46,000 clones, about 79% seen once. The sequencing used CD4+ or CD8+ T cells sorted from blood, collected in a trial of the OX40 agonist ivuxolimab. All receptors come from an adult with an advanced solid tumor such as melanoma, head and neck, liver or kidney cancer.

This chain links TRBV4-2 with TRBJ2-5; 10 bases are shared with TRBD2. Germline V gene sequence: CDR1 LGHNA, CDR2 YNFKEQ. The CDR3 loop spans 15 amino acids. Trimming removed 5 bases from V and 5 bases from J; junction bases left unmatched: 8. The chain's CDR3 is CASSLTSGPLETQYF. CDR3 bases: TGTGCCAGCAGCTTGACTAGCGGGCCCCTGGAGACCCAGTACTTC.

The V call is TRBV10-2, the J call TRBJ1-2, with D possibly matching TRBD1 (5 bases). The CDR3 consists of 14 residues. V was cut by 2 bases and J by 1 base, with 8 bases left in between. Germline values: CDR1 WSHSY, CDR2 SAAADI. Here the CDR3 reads CASSEGGDNYGYTF. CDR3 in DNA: TGCGCCAGCAGTGAGGGGGGGGATAACTATGGCTACACCTTC.

CDR3 in amino acids: CASSSVTGKGIKGETQYF. CDR3 nucleotides: TGTGCCAGCAGCTCCGTGACAGGAAAAGGCATAAAGGGAGAGACCCAGTACTTC. The chain is built from TRBV5-6 and TRBJ2-5; the D gene is possibly TRBD1 (6 bases). The CDR3 covers 18 residues. The germline V gene encodes CDR1 SGHDT and CDR2 YYEEEE. V was shortened by 3 bases and J by 4 bases, with 25 bases between the two germline ends.

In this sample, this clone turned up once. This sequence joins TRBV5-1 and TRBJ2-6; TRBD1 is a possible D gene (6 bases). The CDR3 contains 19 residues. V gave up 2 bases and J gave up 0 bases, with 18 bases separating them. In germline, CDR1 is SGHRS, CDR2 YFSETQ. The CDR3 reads CASSLMPSGHVSGANVLTF. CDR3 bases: TGCGCCAGCAGCTTAATGCCGTCGGGACACGTCTCTGGGGCCAACGTCCTGACTTTC.

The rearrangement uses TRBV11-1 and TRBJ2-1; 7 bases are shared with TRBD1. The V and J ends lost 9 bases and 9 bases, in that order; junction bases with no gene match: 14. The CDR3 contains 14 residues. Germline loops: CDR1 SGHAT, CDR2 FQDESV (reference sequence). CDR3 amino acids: CASLLQGSNGEQFF. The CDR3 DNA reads TGTGCCAGTTTGCTACAGGGGTCTAACGGTGAGCAGTTCTTC. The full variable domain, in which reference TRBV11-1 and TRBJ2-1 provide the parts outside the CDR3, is EAEVAQSPRYKITEKSQAVAFWCDPISGHATLYWYRQILGQGPELLVQFQDESVVDDSQLPKDRFSAERLKGVDSTLKIQPAELGDSAMYLCASLLQGSNGEQFFGPGTRLTVL.

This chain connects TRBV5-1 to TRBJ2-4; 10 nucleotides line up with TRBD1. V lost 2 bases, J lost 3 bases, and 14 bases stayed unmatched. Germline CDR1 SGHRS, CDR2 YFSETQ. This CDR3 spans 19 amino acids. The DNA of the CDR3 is TGCGCCAGCAGCTTAACAATTTCCGGGACAGGGGCTGGCAAAAACATTCAGTACTTC. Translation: CASSLTISGTGAGKNIQYF.

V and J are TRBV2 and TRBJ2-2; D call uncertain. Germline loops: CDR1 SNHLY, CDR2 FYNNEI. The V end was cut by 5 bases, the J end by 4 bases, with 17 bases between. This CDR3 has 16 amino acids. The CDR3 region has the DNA TGTGCCAGCAGTCAACTCCCCTCTCCGGGCACCGGGGAGCTGTTTTTT. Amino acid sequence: CASSQLPSPGTGELFF.

CDR3 protein: CASSQVGGADYGYTF. CDR3 DNA: TGCGCCAGCAGCCAAGTAGGGGGCGCTGACTATGGCTACACCTTC. The genes are TRBV4-1 and TRBJ1-2, with 7 bases identical to TRBD1. CDR1 and CDR2 (germline): MGHRA, YSYEKL. J was trimmed by 3 bases and V by 1 base; bases with no gene match: 5. CDR3 length: 15 residues.

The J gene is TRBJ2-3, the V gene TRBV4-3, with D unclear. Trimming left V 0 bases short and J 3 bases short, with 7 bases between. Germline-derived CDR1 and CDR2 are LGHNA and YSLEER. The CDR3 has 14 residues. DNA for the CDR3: TGCGCCAGCAGCCAAGAACCTTGGACAGATACGCAGTATTTT. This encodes CASSQEPWTDTQYF.

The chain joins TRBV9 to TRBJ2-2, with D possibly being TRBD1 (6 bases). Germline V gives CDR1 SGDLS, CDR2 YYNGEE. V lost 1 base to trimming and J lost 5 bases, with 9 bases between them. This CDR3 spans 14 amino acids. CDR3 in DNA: TGTGCCAGCAGCGTACAGGGGCAGACCGGGGAGCTGTTTTTT. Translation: CASSVQGQTGELFF.

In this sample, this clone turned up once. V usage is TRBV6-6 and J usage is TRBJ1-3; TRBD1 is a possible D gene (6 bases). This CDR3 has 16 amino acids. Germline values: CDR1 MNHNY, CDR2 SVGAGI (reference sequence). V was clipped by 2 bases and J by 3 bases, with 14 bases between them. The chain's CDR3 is CASSYPGTPDGNTIYF. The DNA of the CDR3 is TGTGCCAGCAGTTACCCTGGGACACCGGATGGAAACACCATATATTTT.

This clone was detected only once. DNA of the CDR3: TGTGCCAGCAGCTCGGACAGGGGTCGGAGCCTGGGGGCCAACGTCCTGACTTTC. Amino acid sequence: CASSSDRGRSLGANVLTF. V is TRBV5-6 and J is TRBJ2-6; 9 bases line up with TRBD1. This CDR3 has 18 amino acids. J gave up 4 bases and V 3 bases, and 11 bases lay outside the gene matches. From germline, CDR1 is SGHDT and CDR2 YYEEEE.

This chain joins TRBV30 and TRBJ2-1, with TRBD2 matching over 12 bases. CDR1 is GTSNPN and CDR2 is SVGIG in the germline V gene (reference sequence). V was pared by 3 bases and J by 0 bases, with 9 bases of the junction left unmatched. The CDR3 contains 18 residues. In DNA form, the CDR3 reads TGTGCCTGGAGCGGGCTAGCGGGGGGGCAAAGCTCCTACAATGAGCAGTTCTTC. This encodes CAWSGLAGGQSSYNEQFF. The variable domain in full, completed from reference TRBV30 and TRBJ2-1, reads SQTIHQWPATLVQPVGSPLSLECTVEGTSNPNLYWYRQAAGRGLQLLFYSVGIGQISSEVPQNLSASRPQDRQFILSSKKLLLSDSGFYLCAWSGLAGGQSSYNEQFFGPGTRLTVL.